This TCR beta chain was retrieved from a study of shared clonotypes between healthy human individuals. Trimming pared 3 bases from V and 10 bases from J, leaving 7 bases between. The CDR3 has 11 amino acids. The V gene's germline CDR1 is SGHAT and CDR2 FQNNGV. CD45RO-negative cells were positively selected for CCR7, leaving out terminally differentiated effector memory CD45RA+ cells. Sequencing used immunoSEQ multiplex PCR; TCRdb keeps in-frame clones, though not all of them. The table includes about 2.1 million clones, around 95% detected once. V usage is TRBV11-2 and J usage is TRBJ2-1, with D perhaps matching TRBD2 (6 bases). Sequenced sample: naive CD8+ T cells from PBMCs. The TCR was taken from a man between 18 and 29 years old in good health. Some clones in this sample may be carry-over from other donors' samples. DNA of the CDR3: TGTGCCAGCAGCTTGGGACTCGAGCAGTTCTTC. Translation gives CASSLGLEQFF.